These T cell receptor beta chains were read from a single sample in a study of follicular helper T cells after annual influenza vaccination. The method was immunoSEQ multiplex PCR; TCRdb's version includes in-frame clones alone and lacks a portion of them. The profile covers about 10,000 clones, with over 65% appearing a single time and approximately 0.9% taken by the ten largest. The specimen comprised CXCR5- memory CD4+ T cells sorted from blood, sampled on the day of influenza vaccination. These receptors came from an adult who received the influenza vaccine. Each CDR3 is given with its conserved first and last residue. A D gene is named only where the DNA matches it firmly. Clone size is shown for a subset of rows, as once, few, many or a class of expanded clone.

V gene: TRBV15
D gene: .
clone size: .
J gene: TRBJ2-5
CDR3 DNA: TGTGCCACCAGAATGGGAGAGACCCAGTACTTC
CDR3 protein: CATRMGETQYF

V gene: TRBV4-3
D gene: .
clone size: .
J gene: TRBJ1-1
CDR3 DNA: TGCGCCAGCAGCCAACACAGGGAGAGCACTGAAGCTTTCTTT
CDR3 protein: CASSQHRESTEAFF

V gene: TRBV7-2
D gene: TRBD1
clone size: .
J gene: TRBJ2-1
CDR3 DNA: TGTGCCAGCAGCCCGACCGGGACAGGGGGTTACAATGAGCAGTTCTTC
CDR3 protein: CASSPTGTGGYNEQFF

V gene: TRBV10-3
D gene: .
clone size: .
J gene: TRBJ1-1
CDR3 DNA: TGTGCCATCAGTGAGGCGAAGGAGACCACTGAAGCTTTCTTT
CDR3 protein: CAISEAKETTEAFF

V gene: TRBV7-2
D gene: TRBD1
clone size: .
J gene: TRBJ2-6
CDR3 DNA: TGTGCCAGCAGCCCACAGGGGGCGCGAGGGGCCAACGTCCTGACTTTC
CDR3 protein: CASSPQGARGANVLTF

V gene: TRBV19
D gene: TRBD1
clone size: .
J gene: TRBJ2-2
CDR3 DNA: TGTGCCAGTACCCGGACAGGGATGAACACCGGGGAGCTGTTTTTT
CDR3 protein: CASTRTGMNTGELFF

V gene: TRBV6-6
D gene: .
clone size: .
J gene: TRBJ2-7
CDR3 DNA: TGTGCCAGCAGTCCCGGACACCCCTACGAGCAGTACTTC
CDR3 protein: CASSPGHPYEQYF

V gene: TRBV11-2
D gene: TRBD1
clone size: once
J gene: TRBJ2-5
CDR3 DNA: TGTGCCAGCAGCCCCCGTCGGACAGGAATGCTACAGTACCAAGAGACCCAGTACTTC
CDR3 protein: CASSPRRTGMLQYQETQYF

V gene: TRBV11-2
D gene: TRBD2
clone size: .
J gene: TRBJ2-7
CDR3 DNA: TGTGCCAGCAGCTTAGTGGGACTAGCGTCCAACGAGCAGTACTTC
CDR3 protein: CASSLVGLASNEQYF

V gene: TRBV11-2
D gene: .
clone size: .
J gene: TRBJ1-5
CDR3 DNA: TGTGCCAGCAGCTTACTGAGAGATCAGCCCCAGCATTTT
CDR3 protein: CASSLLRDQPQHF

V gene: TRBV30
D gene: TRBD1
clone size: few
J gene: TRBJ1-2
CDR3 DNA: TGTGCCTGGAGTGGGAGAGTCAGCAGGGGGTTGGCCGGCTACACCTTC
CDR3 protein: CAWSGRVSRGLAGYTF

V gene: TRBV5-6
D gene: TRBD1
clone size: .
J gene: TRBJ1-1
CDR3 DNA: TGTGCCAGCAGTCCGACAGGGTTGTCGTATACTGAAGCTTTCTTT
CDR3 protein: CASSPTGLSYTEAFF

V gene: TRBV4-3
D gene: TRBD2
clone size: .
J gene: TRBJ2-3
CDR3 DNA: TGCGCCAGCAGCCAAGCTGGGACTAGCGGGGCTCGCACAGATACGCAGTATTTT
CDR3 protein: CASSQAGTSGARTDTQYF

V gene: TRBV19
D gene: .
clone size: .
J gene: TRBJ1-1
CDR3 DNA: TGTGCCAGTAGTACTACGGGGCCGCAAATGAACACTGAAGCTTTCTTT
CDR3 protein: CASSTTGPQMNTEAFF

V gene: TRBV18
D gene: .
clone size: .
J gene: TRBJ1-1
CDR3 DNA: TGTGCCAGCTCACCAATTGAATTGGGAGTCAGGAACACTGAAGCTTTCTTT
CDR3 protein: CASSPIELGVRNTEAFF

V gene: TRBV28
D gene: .
clone size: .
J gene: TRBJ1-5
CDR3 DNA: TGTGCCAGCAGTTTAGAAGGCCCCATCAGCCCCCAGCATTTT
CDR3 protein: CASSLEGPISPQHF

V gene: TRBV7-8
D gene: TRBD1
clone size: once
J gene: TRBJ2-3
CDR3 DNA: TGTGCCAGCAGCTTAGGCGTCCCGGGACAGTCGGATACGCAGTATTTT
CDR3 protein: CASSLGVPGQSDTQYF

V gene: TRBV2
D gene: TRBD1
clone size: .
J gene: TRBJ1-5
CDR3 DNA: TGTGCCAGCAGTGAAGTGACAGGGAGTAGCAATCAGCCCCAGCATTTT
CDR3 protein: CASSEVTGSSNQPQHF

V gene: TRBV6-1
D gene: .
clone size: few
J gene: TRBJ1-5
CDR3 DNA: TGTGCCGGCGGCGGGTCAGGGCGGCAGCCCCAGCATTTT
CDR3 protein: CAGGGSGRQPQHF

V gene: TRBV7-2
D gene: .
clone size: .
J gene: TRBJ2-1
CDR3 DNA: TGTGCCAGCAGCCCAGGGACATCTTACAATGAGCAGTTCTTC
CDR3 protein: CASSPGTSYNEQFF

V gene: TRBV11-2
D gene: .
clone size: once
J gene: TRBJ2-5
CDR3 DNA: TGTGCCAGCGAGGCGGAACTTAAGAAGACCCAGTACTTC
CDR3 protein: CASEAELKKTQYF

V gene: TRBV5-4
D gene: TRBD2
clone size: few
J gene: TRBJ2-7
CDR3 DNA: TGTGCCAGCAGCCCTGGGCGAGCGGGATCGACCTACGAGCAGTACTTC
CDR3 protein: CASSPGRAGSTYEQYF

V gene: TRBV15
D gene: .
clone size: .
J gene: TRBJ1-4
CDR3 DNA: TGTGCCACCAGCAGAGCCCCAGCTTATAATGAAAAACTGTTTTTT
CDR3 protein: CATSRAPAYNEKLFF

V gene: TRBV19
D gene: .
clone size: .
J gene: TRBJ1-5
CDR3 DNA: TGTGCCAGTAGTATCCACGACATCGGCAATCAGCCCCAGCATTTT
CDR3 protein: CASSIHDIGNQPQHF

V gene: TRBV2
D gene: .
clone size: .
J gene: TRBJ2-3
CDR3 DNA: TGTGCCAGCAGTGAAGTAAGGGGAACAGATACGCAGTATTTT
CDR3 protein: CASSEVRGTDTQYF

V gene: TRBV19
D gene: .
clone size: few
J gene: TRBJ1-2
CDR3 DNA: TGTGCCAGTAGTAGTTCCTCGGGGGCTTTCTATGGCTACACCTTC
CDR3 protein: CASSSSSGAFYGYTF

V gene: TRBV18
D gene: .
clone size: .
J gene: TRBJ1-2
CDR3 DNA: TGTGCCAGCTCAGATCCGGGGCCGGATCCTGGCTACACCTTC
CDR3 protein: CASSDPGPDPGYTF

V gene: TRBV14
D gene: TRBD1
clone size: .
J gene: TRBJ2-1
CDR3 DNA: TGTGCCAGCAGCCAAGATATACAGGGGCCCTACAATGAGCAGTTCTTC
CDR3 protein: CASSQDIQGPYNEQFF

V gene: TRBV5-4
D gene: .
clone size: .
J gene: TRBJ1-1
CDR3 DNA: TGTGCCAGCAGCGGGGCGCCAGGGGACACTGAAGCTTTCTTT
CDR3 protein: CASSGAPGDTEAFF

V gene: TRBV19
D gene: .
clone size: .
J gene: TRBJ1-4
CDR3 DNA: TGTGCCAGTAGTCCATCGGGGAGCAGCCGTAATGAAAAACTGTTTTTT
CDR3 protein: CASSPSGSSRNEKLFF

V gene: TRBV18
D gene: .
clone size: .
J gene: TRBJ1-2
CDR3 DNA: TGTGCCAGCTCATCACCGGGGGGGAGAGGCTACACCTTC
CDR3 protein: CASSSPGGRGYTF

V gene: TRBV7-2
D gene: TRBD2
clone size: .
J gene: TRBJ2-1
CDR3 DNA: TGTGCCAGCAGCGCCGATAGCGGGGGCCTCTACAATGAGCAGTTCTTC
CDR3 protein: CASSADSGGLYNEQFF

V gene: TRBV27
D gene: .
clone size: once
J gene: TRBJ1-5
CDR3 DNA: TGTGCCAGCAGTTTATCAGGGAGCAATCAGCCCCAGCATTTT
CDR3 protein: CASSLSGSNQPQHF

V gene: TRBV28
D gene: TRBD1
clone size: .
J gene: TRBJ1-1
CDR3 DNA: TGTGCTACGAGTGTTGTAGGGACAGGGATTACTGAAGCTTTCTTT
CDR3 protein: CATSVVGTGITEAFF

V gene: TRBV20-1
D gene: .
clone size: .
J gene: TRBJ1-1
CDR3 DNA: TGCATCGGGGAAGGGGACACTGAAGCTTTCTTT
CDR3 protein: CIGEGDTEAFF

V gene: TRBV5-4
D gene: .
clone size: few
J gene: TRBJ2-3
CDR3 DNA: TGTGCCAGCAGAGGGCCTCGCACAGATACGCAGTATTTT
CDR3 protein: CASRGPRTDTQYF

V gene: TRBV7-2
D gene: .
clone size: .
J gene: TRBJ2-2
CDR3 DNA: TGTGCCAGCAGCTTAATGGGGACCGGGGAGCTGTTTTTT
CDR3 protein: CASSLMGTGELFF

V gene: TRBV28
D gene: .
clone size: .
J gene: TRBJ1-1
CDR3 DNA: TGTGCCAGCAGTACACAGGACTCTGGGGCTTTCTTT
CDR3 protein: CASSTQDSGAFF

V gene: TRBV7-9
D gene: TRBD1
clone size: once
J gene: TRBJ2-1
CDR3 DNA: TGTGCCAGCAGAACCGGGACAGGCAATGAGCAGTTCTTC
CDR3 protein: CASRTGTGNEQFF

V gene: TRBV5-1
D gene: TRBD2
clone size: .
J gene: TRBJ2-7
CDR3 DNA: TGCGCCAGCAGCCCGGGGACTAGCGGCTACGAGCAGTACTTC
CDR3 protein: CASSPGTSGYEQYF

V gene: TRBV6-6
D gene: TRBD2
clone size: once
J gene: TRBJ2-2
CDR3 DNA: TGTGCCAGCAGCAAGGGACTAGCGGGAAGCGGGGAGCTGTTTTTT
CDR3 protein: CASSKGLAGSGELFF

V gene: TRBV4-2
D gene: .
clone size: .
J gene: TRBJ1-4
CDR3 DNA: TGTGCCAGCAGCCAAGCCCTGCAAATGGGACAAGATATTGAAAAACTGTTTTTT
CDR3 protein: CASSQALQMGQDIEKLFF

V gene: TRBV6-1
D gene: TRBD2
clone size: .
J gene: TRBJ2-1
CDR3 DNA: TGTGCCAGCAGAGGAGCGGGGGGGCGGAATGAGCAGTTCTTC
CDR3 protein: CASRGAGGRNEQFF

V gene: TRBV4-3
D gene: .
clone size: .
J gene: TRBJ2-7
CDR3 DNA: TGCGCCAGCAGCCAAGATCTCGGGAGTCCCTACGAGCAGTACTTC
CDR3 protein: CASSQDLGSPYEQYF

V gene: TRBV7-9
D gene: .
clone size: .
J gene: TRBJ2-1
CDR3 DNA: TGTGCCAGCAATCTAGCGTCAAGGTCCTACAATGAGCAGTTCTTC
CDR3 protein: CASNLASRSYNEQFF

V gene: TRBV4-1
D gene: .
clone size: .
J gene: TRBJ1-5
CDR3 DNA: TGCGCCAGCAGCCAACAGGGAGGAAATCAGCCCCAGCATTTT
CDR3 protein: CASSQQGGNQPQHF

V gene: TRBV6-6
D gene: TRBD1
clone size: .
J gene: TRBJ1-2
CDR3 DNA: TGTGCCAGCAGTGCGGGACAGGTGGATGGCTACACCTTC
CDR3 protein: CASSAGQVDGYTF

V gene: TRBV5-4
D gene: TRBD1
clone size: .
J gene: TRBJ2-1
CDR3 DNA: TGTGCCAGCAGCACCAACAGGGGTTCCTACAATGAGCAGTTCTTC
CDR3 protein: CASSTNRGSYNEQFF

V gene: TRBV6-5
D gene: .
clone size: .
J gene: TRBJ1-3
CDR3 DNA: TGTGCCAGCAGACGGGGCTCTGGAAACACCATATATTTT
CDR3 protein: CASRRGSGNTIYF

V gene: TRBV10-3
D gene: .
clone size: .
J gene: TRBJ1-2
CDR3 DNA: TGTGCCATCACCAGTGACAGGAATCTATATGGCTACACCTTC
CDR3 protein: CAITSDRNLYGYTF

V gene: TRBV7-2
D gene: TRBD1
clone size: .
J gene: TRBJ2-2
CDR3 DNA: TGTGCCAGCAGCGCTTTCCGGGACAGGGGGGCCGTGGACACCGGGGAGCTGTTTTTT
CDR3 protein: CASSAFRDRGAVDTGELFF

V gene: TRBV11-2
D gene: .
clone size: .
J gene: TRBJ1-4
CDR3 DNA: TGTGCCAGCAGTTTAGATAGTAGGGCTGCTAATGAAAAACTGTTTTTT
CDR3 protein: CASSLDSRAANEKLFF

V gene: TRBV7-2
D gene: TRBD1
clone size: .
J gene: TRBJ2-6
CDR3 DNA: TGTGCCAGCAGCTCGGGACAGTTGGACTCTGGGGCCAACGTCCTGACTTTC
CDR3 protein: CASSSGQLDSGANVLTF

V gene: TRBV7-3
D gene: TRBD1
clone size: .
J gene: TRBJ2-1
CDR3 DNA: TGTGCCAGCAGCTCTACGGGACAGGGGGCCGGGGAGCAGTTCTTC
CDR3 protein: CASSSTGQGAGEQFF

V gene: TRBV6-5
D gene: TRBD1
clone size: .
J gene: TRBJ1-1
CDR3 DNA: TGTGCCAGCAACCGACAGGGGGCTGCCTCTGAAGCTTTCTTT
CDR3 protein: CASNRQGAASEAFF

V gene: TRBV28
D gene: TRBD1
clone size: .
J gene: TRBJ1-4
CDR3 DNA: TGTGCCAGCAGTTTACCTACGAAGGACAGGGGTACTAATGAAAAACTGTTTTTT
CDR3 protein: CASSLPTKDRGTNEKLFF

V gene: TRBV7-2
D gene: TRBD1
clone size: .
J gene: TRBJ2-7
CDR3 DNA: TGTGCCAGCAGCCTCGAACGACGACAGGGGGGACGTACCTACGAGCAGTACTTC
CDR3 protein: CASSLERRQGGRTYEQYF

V gene: TRBV5-4
D gene: .
clone size: .
J gene: TRBJ2-1
CDR3 DNA: TGTGCCAGCTCCCTTCAGCAGGAGGGCCGAGGTGAGCAGTTCTTC
CDR3 protein: CASSLQQEGRGEQFF

V gene: TRBV7-9
D gene: .
clone size: once
J gene: TRBJ1-2
CDR3 DNA: TGTGCCAGCAGCCCGGTCGGGGGGCTGCCGGGCTACACCTTC
CDR3 protein: CASSPVGGLPGYTF